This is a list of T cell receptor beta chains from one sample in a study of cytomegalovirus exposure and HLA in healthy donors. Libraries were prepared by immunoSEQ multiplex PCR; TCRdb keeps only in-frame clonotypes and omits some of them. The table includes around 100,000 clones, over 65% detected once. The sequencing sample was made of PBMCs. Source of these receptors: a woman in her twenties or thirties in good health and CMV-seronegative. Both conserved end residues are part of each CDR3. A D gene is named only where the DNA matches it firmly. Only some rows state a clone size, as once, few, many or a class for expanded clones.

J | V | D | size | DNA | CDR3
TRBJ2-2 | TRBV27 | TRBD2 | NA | TGTGCCAGCAGTCGCGGACTAGCTCAAAACGGGGAGCTGTTTTTT | CASSRGLAQNGELFF
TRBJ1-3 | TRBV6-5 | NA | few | TGTGCCAGCGCCCCGGGACAACCAAATACCATATATTTT | CASAPGQPNTIYF
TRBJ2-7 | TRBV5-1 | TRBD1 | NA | TGCGCCAGCAGCGTCGACGGGACAGCTCCCTACGAGCAGTACTTC | CASSVDGTAPYEQYF
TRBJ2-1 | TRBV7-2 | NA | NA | TGTGCCAGCAGCTTAGCCCTAGCGCTTGAGCAGTTCTTC | CASSLALALEQFF
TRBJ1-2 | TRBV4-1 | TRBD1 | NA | TGCGCCAGCAGCCCCGGCCAACAGGGGATCGGCTACACCTTC | CASSPGQQGIGYTF
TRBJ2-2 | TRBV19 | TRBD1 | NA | TGTGCCAGTAGTATTCGGGCAGGGACAGGGGTCGCCGGGGAGCTGTTTTTT | CASSIRAGTGVAGELFF
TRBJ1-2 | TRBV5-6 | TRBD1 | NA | TGTGCCAGCAGGCCCGGACAGGGCTATGGCTACACCTTC | CASRPGQGYGYTF
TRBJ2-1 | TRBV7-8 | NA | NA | TGTGCCAGCAGCCTCACCAGGGACTATGAGCAGTTCTTC | CASSLTRDYEQFF
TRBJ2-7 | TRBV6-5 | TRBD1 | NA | TGTGCCAGCAGGGGGACAGGGCGTGGGCAGTACTTC | CASRGTGRGQYF
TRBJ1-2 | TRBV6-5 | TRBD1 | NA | TGTGCCAGCAGTTCGGCCCTCGGACAGGACTATTATGGCTACACCTTC | CASSSALGQDYYGYTF
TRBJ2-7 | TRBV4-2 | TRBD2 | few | TGTGCCAGCAGCCAAGATCTAGCTAGCGGGGGATACGAGCAGTACTTC | CASSQDLASGGYEQYF
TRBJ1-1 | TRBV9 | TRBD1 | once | TGTGCCAGCAGCATCCTTTCCGGGACAGGGACAATGAACACTGAAGCTTTCTTT | CASSILSGTGTMNTEAFF
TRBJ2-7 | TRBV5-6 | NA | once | TGTGCCAGCAGCATAGAGGGTTTTATCCACGAGCAGTACTTC | CASSIEGFIHEQYF
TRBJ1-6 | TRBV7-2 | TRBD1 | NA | TGTGCCAGCAGCTTCCAGGGGGCTAATTCACCCCTCCACTTT | CASSFQGANSPLHF
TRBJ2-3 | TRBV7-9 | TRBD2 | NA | TGTGCCAGCAGCCCACTAGCGGGAGGGCACACAGATACGCAGTATTTT | CASSPLAGGHTDTQYF
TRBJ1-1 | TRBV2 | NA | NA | TGTGCCAGCAGCCTCAGGACCCACGGGGAGGGCACTGAAGCTTTCTTT | CASSLRTHGEGTEAFF
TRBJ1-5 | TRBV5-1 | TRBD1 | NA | TGCGCCAGCAGCCCGGGACAGCCTCTGGGGAGCAATCAGCCCCAGCATTTT | CASSPGQPLGSNQPQHF
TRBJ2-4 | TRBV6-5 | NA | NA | TGTGCCAGCAGTGGGGACACGGCCAAAAACATTCAGTACTTC | CASSGDTAKNIQYF
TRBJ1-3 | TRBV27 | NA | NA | TGTGCCAGCAGTTTGAGGTCGTTCGGAAACACCATATATTTT | CASSLRSFGNTIYF
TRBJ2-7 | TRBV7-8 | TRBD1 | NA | TGTGCCAGCAGCTTAGGGGAACGACAGGGATCGCGGAACGAGCAGTACTTC | CASSLGERQGSRNEQYF
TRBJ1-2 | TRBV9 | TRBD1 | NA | TGTGCCAGCAGCCTCGGGACAGGGAGCGGCTACACCTTC | CASSLGTGSGYTF
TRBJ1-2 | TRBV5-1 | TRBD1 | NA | TGCGCCAGTGTTTCTGGGACAGCTCCTTATGGCTACACCTTC | CASVSGTAPYGYTF
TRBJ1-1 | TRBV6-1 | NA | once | TGTGCCAGCAGCGACGTTCAGGGGCGCGTGACTGAAGCTTTCTTT | CASSDVQGRVTEAFF
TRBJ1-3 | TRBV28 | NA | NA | TGTGCCAGCAGTTCGGGGGACCCTGGAAACACCATATATTTT | CASSSGDPGNTIYF
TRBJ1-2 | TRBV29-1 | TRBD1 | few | TGCAGCGCCACGACAGGGGGCGGTGGCTACACCTTC | CSATTGGGGYTF
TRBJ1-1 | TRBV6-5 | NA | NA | TGTGCCAGCAGTTACGGACGAAGGACAACTGAAGCTTTCTTT | CASSYGRRTTEAFF
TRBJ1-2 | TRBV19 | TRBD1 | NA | TGTGCCAGCTCCTCGACAGGGTCTGGCTACACCTTC | CASSSTGSGYTF
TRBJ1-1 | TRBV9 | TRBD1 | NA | TGTGCCAGCAGCGTAGGAGGGGACAGGGCTACTGAAGCTTTCTTT | CASSVGGDRATEAFF
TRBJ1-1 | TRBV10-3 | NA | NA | TGTGCCATCAAACTGGAGGTAGGAACTGAAGCTTTCTTT | CAIKLEVGTEAFF
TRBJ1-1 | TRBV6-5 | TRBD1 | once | TGTGCCAGCAGTTACACGGGACAGGGGGGCACTGAAGCTTTCTTT | CASSYTGQGGTEAFF
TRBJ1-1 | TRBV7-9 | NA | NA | TGTGCCAGCAGCTTAGCGCGACAGGCGGCCACTGAAGCTTTCTTT | CASSLARQAATEAFF
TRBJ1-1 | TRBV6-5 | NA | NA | TGTGCCAGCACCCTACAGGGCCCGGGAACTGAAGCTTTCTTT | CASTLQGPGTEAFF
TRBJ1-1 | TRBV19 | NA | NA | TGTGCCAGTAGTCGACAATTGAACACTGAAGCTTTCTTT | CASSRQLNTEAFF
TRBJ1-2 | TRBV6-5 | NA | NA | TGTGCCAGCATGAGGTCTCAAAACTATGGCTACACCTTC | CASMRSQNYGYTF